These 17 T cell receptor beta chains were sequenced from one sample in a study of response to subunit inactivated influenza vaccine. One entry per CDR3 protein results from TCRdb running MiXCR on the RT-PCR reads. The table lists around 850,000 distinct CDR3 sequences, less than 20% of them singletons. This specimen consisted of PBMCs from blood, obtained 5 days after vaccination. These receptors all stem from a man aged 50-59 years who received an inactivated influenza vaccine.

This sequence joins TRBV4-1 and TRBJ2-2; D is unclear. Trimming left V 0 bases short and J 7 bases short, with 3 bases between. The CDR3 sequence is 12 residues long. CDR1 is MGHRA and CDR2 is YSYEKL in the germline V gene. The DNA of the CDR3 is TGCGCCAGCAGCCAAGATCTCGGGGAGCTGTTTTTT. Translated, it gives CASSQDLGELFF.

The chain is built from TRBV11-2 and TRBJ2-7; a weak D match, TRBD2 (5 bases). Per the germline V gene, CDR1 is SGHAT and CDR2 is FQNNGV. V was shortened by 4 bases and J by 3 bases, with 16 bases between the two germline ends. This CDR3 is 15 amino acids long. The CDR3 nucleotides read TGTGCCAGCAGCTCAATTATCCGGAGGCACTACGAGCAGTACTTC. Translated, it gives CASSSIIRRHYEQYF. Full variable domain (rest looked up from reference TRBV11-2 and TRBJ2-7): EAGVAQSPRYKIIEKRQSVAFWCNPISGHATLYWYQQILGQGPKLLIQFQNNGVVDDSQLPKDRFSAERLKGVDSTLKIQPAKLEDSAVYLCASSSIIRRHYEQYFGPGTRLTVT.

The table lists this clonotype with a few counts. V and J are TRBV20-1 and TRBJ2-2; D might be TRBD1 (6 bases). V was shortened by 3 bases and J by 7 bases, with 21 bases between the two germline ends. The CDR3 length is 16 residues. Germline V gene data show CDR1 as DFQATT and CDR2 as SNEGSKA (reference sequence). This chain's CDR3 is CSASFTGKIQGGELFF. DNA for the CDR3: TGCAGTGCTAGTTTTACAGGGAAGATTCAAGGCGGGGAGCTGTTTTTT.

In its sample, this clonotype was seen a few times. This sequence joins TRBV20-1 and TRBJ2-1; 7 bases are shared with TRBD1. Trimming at V came to 4 bases and at J to 4 bases, leaving 7 bases not matched to a gene. Germline CDR1 DFQATT, CDR2 SNEGSKA (reference sequence). The CDR3 sequence is 14 residues long. The CDR3 here is CSATGTAKYNEQFF. Written as DNA, the CDR3 is TGCAGTGCTACCGGGACAGCTAAATACAATGAGCAGTTCTTC.

The chain joins TRBV7-2 to TRBJ2-1; 11 bases align to TRBD2. Germline-derived CDR1 and CDR2 are SGHTA and FQGNSA. Losses at the gene ends were 7 bases for V and 3 bases for J; bases not matched to a gene: 5. The CDR3 covers 15 residues. CDR3 in amino acids: CASIPGLAVYNEQFF. The CDR3, as DNA: TGTGCCAGCATTCCGGGACTAGCGGTCTACAATGAGCAGTTCTTC.

Only a few counts were recorded for this clonotype. The chain uses TRBV29-1 and TRBJ2-5; D gene uncertain. The CDR3 totals 14 residues. V lost 4 bases to trimming and J lost 4 bases, with 16 bases between them. From germline, CDR1 is SQVTM and CDR2 ANQGSEA. For the CDR3, the DNA is TGCAGCGTTGGGGTAGGGTACGCGCTAGAGACCCAGTACTTC. Translating it yields CSVGVGYALETQYF.

This chain links TRBV12-3 or TRBV12-4 with TRBJ1-3; 8 nucleotides align to TRBD1. The CDR3 contains 17 residues. J lost 0 bases, V lost 6 bases, and 10 bases had no gene match. Here the CDR3 reads CASSLRQGSSSGNTIYF. The CDR3 DNA reads TGTGCCAGCAGCTTAAGACAGGGGTCTAGCTCTGGAAACACCATATATTTT.

V is TRBV7-9 and J is TRBJ1-5; D is undetermined. The V end was cut by 1 base, the J end by 0 bases, with 4 bases between. CDR1 SEHNR and CDR2 FQNEAQ come from the germline V gene (reference sequence). This CDR3 region has 14 residues. CDR3 sequence: CASSLVISNQPQHF. In DNA form, the CDR3 reads TGTGCCAGCAGCTTAGTAATTAGCAATCAGCCCCAGCATTTT.

The chain employs TRBV11-2 and TRBJ2-1; 9 bases agree with TRBD2. From germline, CDR1 is SGHAT and CDR2 FQNNGV. With V trimmed by 5 bases and J by 5 bases, 7 bases remained unmatched. CDR3 size: 15 residues. The CDR3 loop reads CASSHSGRTNNEQFF. Written as DNA, the CDR3 is TGTGCCAGCAGCCATAGCGGGAGAACCAACAATGAGCAGTTCTTC. Variable domain in full (rest from reference TRBV11-2 and TRBJ2-1): EAGVAQSPRYKIIEKRQSVAFWCNPISGHATLYWYQQILGQGPKLLIQFQNNGVVDDSQLPKDRFSAERLKGVDSTLKIQPAKLEDSAVYLCASSHSGRTNNEQFFGPGTRLTVL.

The rearrangement joins TRBV28 to TRBJ2-7, with 10 bases identical to TRBD2. Germline V gene data show CDR1 as MDHEN and CDR2 as SYDVKM. The CDR3 runs to 17 residues. The ends lost 5 bases at V and 2 bases at J; junction bases unmatched: 12. The CDR3 spells CASSAHSGLAVTYEQYF. The CDR3 DNA is TGTGCCAGCAGTGCCCATTCCGGACTAGCGGTTACCTACGAGCAGTACTTC.

V is TRBV7-2 and J is TRBJ2-3; no firm D call. Trimming stripped 0 bases from V and 0 bases from J, with 10 bases between. The CDR3 covers 16 residues. Germline V gives CDR1 SGHTA, CDR2 FQGNSA. Written as DNA, the CDR3 is TGTGCCAGCAGCTTAGCGTTTTTACTTAGCACAGATACGCAGTATTTT. The encoded protein is CASSLAFLLSTDTQYF.

This clonotype was seen more than once but under ten times. This chain uses TRBV4-3 with TRBJ2-5; 7 bases agree with TRBD1. The CDR3 runs 18 residues. CDR1 is LGHNA, CDR2 YSLEER, per germline. V lost 0 bases to trimming and J lost 2 bases; unmatched junction nucleotides: 12. The DNA of the CDR3 is TGCGCCAGCAGCCAAGATTGGGCAGGGGGATTTAGACAAGAGACCCAGTACTTC. Amino acids: CASSQDWAGGFRQETQYF.

The J gene is TRBJ2-5, the V gene TRBV6-5; 9 nucleotides align to TRBD1. The J segment lost 2 bases and the V segment lost 4 bases, leaving 5 bases of the junction unmatched. The CDR3 totals 15 residues. CDR1 is MNHEY and CDR2 is SVGAGI in the germline V gene. DNA for the CDR3: TGTGCCAGCAGTTCCTTCGGACAGGGGCAAGAGACCCAGTACTTC. Translation gives CASSSFGQGQETQYF.

In its sample, this clonotype was seen many times. The chain has TRBV28 and TRBJ1-4; TRBD1 is a possible D gene (6 bases). The germline V and J ends were trimmed by 6 bases and 7 bases, with 18 bases remaining between them. The CDR3 runs 15 residues. Germline-derived CDR1 and CDR2 are MDHEN and SYDVKM. The CDR3 DNA reads as TGTGCCAGCAGCTCAGTTGGACAGTTAGGTGAAAAACTGTTTTTT. Its translation: CASSSVGQLGEKLFF.

A single count supports this clonotype. This chain joins TRBV6-1 and TRBJ2-7; the match to TRBD1 covers 7 bases. J was trimmed by 3 bases and V by 6 bases; bases with no gene match: 8. The CDR3 totals 14 residues. Germline V gene sequence: CDR1 MNHNS, CDR2 SASEGT. The CDR3 here is CASSRDRGYYEQYF. For the CDR3, the DNA is TGTGCCAGCAGCCGGGACAGAGGGTACTACGAGCAGTACTTC.

The V and J genes are TRBV9 and TRBJ2-2; 7 positions match TRBD2. The CDR3 has 14 amino acids. The trim removed 4 bases at V and 7 bases at J, leaving 7 bases unmatched. The germline CDR1 and CDR2 sequences are SGDLS and YYNGEE. CDR3 in DNA: TGTGCCAGCAGCATCGGACTAGGGGTCGGGGAGCTGTTTTTT. Its translation is CASSIGLGVGELFF.

This chain joins TRBV6-1 and TRBJ1-3; D call uncertain. V was cut by 6 bases and J by 0 bases, with 9 bases left in between. CDR3 size: 14 residues. Germline V gene sequence: CDR1 MNHNS, CDR2 SASEGT. The CDR3 DNA sequence: TGTGCCAGCAGACGTCAGAGCTCTGGAAACACCATATATTTT. It codes for CASRRQSSGNTIYF.